This T cell receptor (beta chain) was captured in a study of blood T cell repertoires in COVID-19. Across the study: T cells, B-cell-depleted T cells, or PBMCs supplied cDNA or gDNA.

Original analysis: Reference gene primer amplification gave estimated nucleated cell counts. Sequencing was performed with immunoSEQ multiplex PCR; in TCRdb, only in-frame clones are kept and a portion is missing. V, J and clone size are taken as reported in that table, and D and trimming were inferred from the DNA itself. Of approximately 36,000 clones listed, around 90% are singletons. The CDR3 totals 13 residues. Germline V gives CDR1 SGHNT, CDR2 YENEEA. With 4 bases clipped from V and 2 bases from J, the junction kept 1 base outside the gene matches. This clonotype originated in a man aged 55-75 years with active or convalescent COVID-19. J is TRBJ2-5 and V is TRBV11-3, with 7 bases lining up with TRBD1. Source material: peripheral blood. This chain's CDR3 is CASSSRGQETQYF. The CDR3 coding sequence is TGTGCCAGCAGCTCCAGGGGGCAAGAGACCCAGTACTTC. The whole variable domain, remainder taken from reference TRBV11-3 and TRBJ2-5, is EAGVVQSPRYKIIEKKQPVAFWCNPISGHNTLYWYLQNLGQGPELLIRYENEEAVDDSQLPKDRFSAERLKGVDSTLKIQPAELGDSAVYLCASSSRGQETQYFGPGTRLLVL.